The 15 T cell receptor beta chains listed next were all sequenced from one sample in a study of identical twins. TCRdb processed the 5' RACE reads anew with MiXCR; each CDR3 protein has one entry. The sample records some 790,000 distinct CDR3 sequences, 18% being singletons. These data also featured in a second study, about T cells expressing NK-cell markers.

Sequenced input: PBMCs. These receptors all stem from a woman aged 18-29 years in good health.

This clonotype turned up a few times. The chain carries TRBV27 and TRBJ2-7; D call uncertain. The CDR3 contains 15 residues. CDR1 and CDR2 from the germline V gene are MNHEY and SMNVEV (reference sequence). V was pared by 2 bases and J by 6 bases, with 17 bases between. The CDR3 is CASSLPTGWGFEQYF. The DNA of the CDR3 is TGTGCCAGCAGTTTACCAACGGGCTGGGGTTTCGAGCAGTACTTC.

This clonotype was observed at least ten times. The V call is TRBV12-3 or TRBV12-4, the J call TRBJ1-1; D not resolved. Deletions cut 7 bases from V and 6 bases from J, with 15 bases between. The CDR3 has 13 residues. Here the CDR3 reads CASTQEGWAEAFF. The CDR3 DNA reads as TGTGCCAGCACCCAGGAGGGATGGGCTGAAGCTTTCTTT.

The sample holds many counts of this clonotype. The chain links TRBV6-2 or TRBV6-3 to TRBJ2-7; 7 nucleotides agree with TRBD1. The CDR3 sequence is 16 residues long. Germline CDR1 MNHEY, CDR2 SVGEGT. With V trimmed by 2 bases and J by 6 bases, 13 bases remained unmatched. The CDR3 region has the DNA TGTGCCAGCAGTTACCTCCCACCCGGTTCAGGGGGCGAGCAGTACTTC. Amino acids: CASSYLPPGSGGEQYF.

The table lists this clonotype with a few counts. This chain joins TRBV4-3 and TRBJ2-5, with 10 bases fitting TRBD2. There are 15 residues in the CDR3. With V trimmed by 0 bases and J by 5 bases, 3 bases remained unmatched. CDR1 and CDR2 (germline): LGHNA, YSLEER. CDR3 protein: CASSQEVAGGETQYF. The CDR3 DNA follows: TGCGCCAGCAGCCAAGAAGTAGCGGGAGGTGAGACCCAGTACTTC.

This clonotype has only a few counts. The chain couples TRBV12-3 or TRBV12-4 to TRBJ2-7, with 8 bases matching TRBD1. Unmatched junction bases numbered 11, after V lost 6 bases and J lost 4 bases. The CDR3 consists of 15 residues. The CDR3 region is CASSLSLDRGYEQYF. The DNA for the CDR3 is TGTGCCAGCAGCCTCTCTCTTGACAGGGGTTACGAGCAGTACTTC.

This chain joins TRBV6-5 and TRBJ2-7, with D unclear. The CDR3 runs 12 residues. Between the trimmed V and J ends, which lost 7 bases and 2 bases, there was a span of 9 bases. The V gene's germline CDR1 is MNHEY and CDR2 SVGAGI. The CDR3 spells CASKGLTYEQYF. CDR3 coding DNA: TGTGCCAGCAAAGGGCTCACCTACGAGCAGTACTTC.

V gene TRBV20-1 combines with J gene TRBJ2-7; 8 nucleotides line up with TRBD2. The CDR3 length is 16 residues. V was pared by 5 bases and J by 3 bases, with 15 bases of the junction left unmatched. Germline V gene lookup returns CDR1 DFQATT and CDR2 SNEGSKA (reference sequence). In DNA form, the CDR3 reads TGCAGTGCTGGAACTGCGATTAGCGGGGCTCACTACGAGCAGTACTTC. This translates into CSAGTAISGAHYEQYF.

This clonotype was counted only a few times. The chain has TRBV6-2 or TRBV6-3 and TRBJ2-1; 7 bases align to TRBD2. The V and J ends lost 6 bases and 4 bases, in that order; junction bases with no gene match: 6. Germline CDR1 and CDR2: MNHEY and SVGEGT. The CDR3 has 14 amino acids. The CDR3 nucleotides read TGTGCCAGCAGCCCCCCACTAGCGTACAATGAGCAGTTCTTC. This encodes CASSPPLAYNEQFF.

V is TRBV11-2 and J is TRBJ2-4; weak D call: TRBD2 (6 bases). The V gene's germline CDR1 is SGHAT and CDR2 FQNNGV. Trimming pared 0 bases from V and 1 base from J, leaving 19 bases between. This CDR3 contains 19 residues. The CDR3 region is CASSLEFSPGVSAKNIQYF. DNA of the CDR3: TGTGCCAGCAGCTTAGAATTTAGCCCGGGAGTTTCTGCCAAAAACATTCAGTACTTC.

The sample holds a few counts of this clonotype. The chain carries TRBV5-1 and TRBJ1-1, with 8 bases fitting TRBD1. The V gene's germline CDR1 is SGHRS and CDR2 YFSETQ. V lost 3 bases, J lost 0 bases, and 4 bases stayed unmatched. The CDR3 is 15 residues long. The CDR3 loop is CASSSTGGVNTEAFF. CDR3 nucleotide sequence: TGCGCCAGCAGCTCCACAGGGGGAGTGAACACTGAAGCTTTCTTT.

The chain links TRBV10-2 to TRBJ2-7; no reliable D call. The CDR3 loop spans 13 amino acids. The germline CDR1 and CDR2 sequences are WSHSY and SAAADI. The V end lost 7 bases, the J end lost 4 bases, and 14 bases lay between the germline ends. CDR3 protein: CASISLPPYEQYF. The CDR3, as DNA: TGCGCCAGCATCAGCCTGCCCCCTTACGAGCAGTACTTC.

The chain carries TRBV10-3 and TRBJ2-7, with D unclear. The germline CDR1 and CDR2 sequences are ENHRY and SYGVKD. V lost 2 bases, J lost 2 bases, and 13 bases lay in between. This CDR3 is 15 amino acids long. CDR3 amino acids: CAISEGQVGPYEQYF. In DNA form, the CDR3 reads TGTGCCATCAGTGAGGGGCAGGTTGGGCCCTACGAGCAGTACTTC.

This sequence joins TRBV20-1 and TRBJ2-7; D call uncertain. The CDR3 sequence is 12 residues long. The V gene's germline CDR1 is DFQATT and CDR2 SNEGSKA (reference sequence). Trimming cost V 3 bases and J 2 bases, with 8 bases left between them. DNA for the CDR3: TGCAGTGCTAGGGCGCAGCCCTACGAGCAGTACTTC. Its protein product is CSARAQPYEQYF.

This chain uses TRBV29-1 with TRBJ2-3; D uncertain. The germline CDR1 and CDR2 sequences are SQVTM and ANQGSEA. V was trimmed by 5 bases and J by 2 bases, leaving 11 bases between them. CDR3 size: 13 residues. The CDR3 here is CSVYLRPTDTQYF. The CDR3 region has the DNA TGCAGCGTTTACCTTCGCCCCACAGATACGCAGTATTTT.

V and J are TRBV10-3 and TRBJ2-1; 12 nucleotides align to TRBD2. Germline trimming cut 10 bases from V and 6 bases from J; bases unmatched to any gene: 7. CDR3 length equals 14 residues. Germline V gene data show CDR1 as ENHRY and CDR2 as SYGVKD. The CDR3 DNA follows: TGTGCCACCCTGACTAGCGGGGGATTCAATGAGCAGTTCTTC. Residues: CATLTSGGFNEQFF.